This entry lists 15 T cell receptor beta chains sequenced from one sample in a study of cytomegalovirus exposure and HLA in healthy donors. Amplification used 60 Vbeta primers and 13 Jbeta primers. Using immunoSEQ multiplex PCR, the repertoire was profiled, and TCRdb retains in-frame clones only, with some absent. This table has 90,000 to 110,000 clones, 60% to 80% appearing once. Sequencing was carried out using PBMCs. The origin of the receptors is a middle-aged woman in good health and CMV-seropositive.

The gene calls are TRBV10-1 and TRBJ1-6; 7 positions match TRBD1. CDR3 length: 15 amino acids. Germline trimming cut 5 bases from V and 7 bases from J; bases unmatched to any gene: 8. Germline CDR1 WNHNN, CDR2 SYGVQD (reference sequence). CDR3 loop: CASSIGQALNSPLHF. The CDR3 DNA reads as TGCGCCAGCAGTATCGGACAGGCCTTAAATTCACCCCTCCACTTT.

The chain joins TRBV7-6 to TRBJ2-1; 8 nucleotides agree with TRBD2. The CDR3 length is 16 residues. Trimming cost V 1 base and J 3 bases; bases outside gene matches: 5. Germline lookup yields CDR1 SGHVS and CDR2 FNYEAQ. The CDR3 is CASSLDRLAGYNEQFF. DNA of the CDR3: TGTGCCAGCAGCTTAGATCGGCTAGCGGGCTACAATGAGCAGTTCTTC.

The genes are TRBV7-9 and TRBJ2-5; 11 bases line up with TRBD1. CDR1 is SEHNR, CDR2 FQNEAQ, per germline (reference sequence). Germline trimming cut 3 bases from V and 5 bases from J; bases unmatched to any gene: 8. The CDR3 spans 16 residues. The CDR3 nucleotides read TGTGCCAGCAGCTTCCCGGACAGGGGGCTTCCGGAGACCCAGTACTTC. Residues: CASSFPDRGLPETQYF.

CDR3 sequence: CASSSLAGGNIQYF. The DNA for the CDR3 is TGTGCCAGCAGTTCCCTAGCGGGGGGAAACATTCAGTACTTC. This sequence joins TRBV6-6 and TRBJ2-4; 11 bases map to TRBD2. This CDR3 contains 14 residues. Germline assignment: CDR1 MNHNY and CDR2 SVGAGI (reference sequence). V trimming: 4 bases; J trimming: 6 bases; junction bases outside the gene matches: 2.

The chain links TRBV19 to TRBJ1-2, with 9 bases aligning to TRBD1. CDR1 is LNHDA, CDR2 SQIVND, per germline (reference sequence). The V and J ends lost 4 bases and 8 bases, in that order; junction bases with no gene match: 8. This CDR3 spans 14 amino acids. The CDR3 sequence: CASSTRTGVRGYTF. The CDR3 nucleotides are TGTGCCAGTAGTACCCGGACAGGGGTTCGCGGCTACACCTTC. Drawing the rest from reference TRBV19 and TRBJ1-2, the complete variable domain is DGGITQSPKYLFRKEGQNVTLSCEQNLNHDAMYWYRQDPGQGLRLIYYSQIVNDFQKGDIAEGYSVSREKKESFPLTVTSAQKNPTAFYLCASSTRTGVRGYTFGSGTRLTVV.

J is TRBJ2-7 and V is TRBV10-2; 8 bases line up with TRBD1. J lost 4 bases, V lost 6 bases, and 8 bases had no gene match. This CDR3 has 14 amino acids. Germline CDR1 and CDR2: WSHSY and SAAADI. Written as DNA, the CDR3 is TGCGCCAGCAGGACTGACGACAGGGGATACGAGCAGTACTTC. This codes for CASRTDDRGYEQYF.

The gene calls are TRBV28 and TRBJ2-3; D is perhaps TRBD2 (5 bases). Germline V lookup: CDR1 MDHEN, CDR2 SYDVKM. This CDR3 region has 14 residues. The V gene lost 1 base and the J gene lost 2 bases, with 7 bases spanning the gap. CDR3 nucleotides: TGTGCCAGCAGTTTATCGGGAAACACAGATACGCAGTATTTT. Residues: CASSLSGNTDTQYF.

This clone was picked up one time. The chain recombines TRBV6-4 with TRBJ2-7; 11 bases agree with TRBD2. Germline CDR1 reads MRHNA; CDR2 reads SNTAGT. This CDR3 comprises 14 residues. Trimming took 3 bases from V and 4 from J; bases not matched to a gene: 2. The CDR3 DNA reads as TGTGCCAGCAGTGAGACTAGCGGGGAGTACGAGCAGTACTTC. This encodes CASSETSGEYEQYF.

This rearrangement joins TRBV7-6 to TRBJ2-5; 8 bases are shared with TRBD1. There are 16 residues in the CDR3. V dropped 5 bases and J dropped 5; count of bases not matched to a gene: 13. CDR1 is SGHVS and CDR2 is FNYEAQ in the germline V gene. The CDR3 DNA is TGTGCCAGCAGCCTCAGGACAGGGCACGACGGGGAGACCCAGTACTTC. Residues: CASSLRTGHDGETQYF.

A note on this clone: One junction end disagrees with the germline gene, perhaps due to a read error. V is TRBV7-9 and J is TRBJ1-1; D is ambiguous. This CDR3 region has 11 residues. CDR1 SEHNR and CDR2 FQNEAQ come from the germline V gene (reference sequence). The CDR3: CSSSLYIEAFF. The CDR3, as DNA: TGTTCCAGCAGCTTGTACATAGAAGCTTTCTTT.

This chain connects TRBV29-1 to TRBJ2-5, with D possibly TRBD2 on 6 matching bases. This CDR3 has 10 residues. Germline V gene sequence: CDR1 SQVTM, CDR2 ANQGSEA. CDR3: CAGGMETQYF. CDR3 coding DNA: TGCGCCGGCGGGATGGAGACCCAGTACTTC.

The CDR3 nucleotides are TGTGCCAGCTCCCAACCCTCGGGACTAGCGGGAGGTTACAATGAGCAGTTCTTC. This translates into CASSQPSGLAGGYNEQFF. The chain is built from TRBV18 and TRBJ2-1; TRBD2 matches at 15 bases. In germline, CDR1 is KGHSH, CDR2 LQKENI. The V gene end was trimmed by 6 bases and the J gene end by 4 bases; junction bases not matched to a gene: 10. The CDR3 has 18 residues.

This rearrangement joins TRBV7-9 to TRBJ2-4; a possible D gene is TRBD1 (5 bases). V was cut by 1 base and J by 8 bases, with 6 bases left in between. Germline CDR1 is SEHNR and CDR2 is FQNEAQ (reference sequence). The CDR3 has 12 residues. CDR3 sequence reads: CASSLGGYIQYF. The CDR3 bases are TGTGCCAGCAGCTTAGGGGGCTACATTCAGTACTTC.

The chain is built from TRBV7-8 and TRBJ1-6; tentatively, D is TRBD1 (5 bases). The ends were cut back, 5 bases at V and 10 bases at J, with 18 bases in the middle. The CDR3 has 15 residues. Germline CDR1 SGHVS, CDR2 FQNEAQ. The CDR3 loop is CASSPLAGVKSPLHF. The CDR3 bases are TGTGCCAGCAGCCCATTAGCGGGGGTAAAGTCACCCCTCCACTTT. Based on the CDR3 plus reference TRBV7-8 and TRBJ1-6, the full variable domain is GAGVSQSPRYKVAKRGQDVALRCDPISGHVSLFWYQQALGQGPEFLTYFQNEAQLDKSGLPSDRFFAERPEGSVSTLKIQRTQQEDSAVYLCASSPLAGVKSPLHFGNGTRLTVT.

As DNA, the CDR3 is TGTGCCATCAGTGAGGCAGGGTGGAATGAAAAACTGTTTTTT. Amino acid sequence: CAISEAGWNEKLFF. The V call is TRBV10-3, the J call TRBJ1-4; possibly TRBD1 for D (5 bases). There are 14 residues in the CDR3. Trimming pared 2 bases from V and 5 bases from J, leaving 9 bases between. The germline gives CDR1 ENHRY, CDR2 SYGVKD.